This T cell receptor beta chain stems from a study of shared clonotypes between healthy human individuals. For sorted subsets, about 200 ng DNA per replicate equaled approximately 30,000 T cell genomes. The table came from immunoSEQ multiplex PCR; TCRdb's copy has only in-frame clones and leaves some out. The sample consists of approximately 2,300,000 clones, around 92% of them appearing once. Germline V gene sequence: CDR1 SGHRS, CDR2 YFSETQ. Trimming left V 7 bases short and J 2 bases short, with 12 bases between. The CDR3 runs to 13 residues. The receptor's source is a young man in good health. Some clones in this sample may be carry-over from other donors' samples. The V and J genes are TRBV5-1 and TRBJ1-1; D remains ambiguous. The sequencing input was naive CD4+ T cells from PBMCs. This sample's subset: CD45RA+ positively selected. CDR3 region: CASGKGLNTEAFF. The CDR3 bases are TGCGCCAGCGGGAAAGGACTCAACACTGAAGCTTTCTTT.